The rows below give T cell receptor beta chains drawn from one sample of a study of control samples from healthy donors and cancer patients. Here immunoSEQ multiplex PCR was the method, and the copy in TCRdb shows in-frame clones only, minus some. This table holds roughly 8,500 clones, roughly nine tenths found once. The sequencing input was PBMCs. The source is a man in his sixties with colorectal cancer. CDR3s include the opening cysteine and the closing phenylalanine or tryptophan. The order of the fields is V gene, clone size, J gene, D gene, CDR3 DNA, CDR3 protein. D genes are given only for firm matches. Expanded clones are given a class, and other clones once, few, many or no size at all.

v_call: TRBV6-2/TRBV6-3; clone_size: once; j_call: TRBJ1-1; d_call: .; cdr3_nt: TGTGCCAGCAGTTACCTCACTGAAGCTTTCTTT; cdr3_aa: CASSYLTEAFF
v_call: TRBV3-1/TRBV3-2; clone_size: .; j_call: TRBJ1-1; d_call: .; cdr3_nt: TGTGCCAGCAGCCAAGGACCACACACTGAAGCTTTCTTT; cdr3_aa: CASSQGPHTEAFF
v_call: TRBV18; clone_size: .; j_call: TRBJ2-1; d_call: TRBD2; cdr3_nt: TGTGCCAGCTCACCAGGCGGGGGGACGTACAATGAGCAGTTCTTC; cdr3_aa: CASSPGGGTYNEQFF
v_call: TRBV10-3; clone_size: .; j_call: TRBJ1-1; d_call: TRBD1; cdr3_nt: TGTGCCATCAGTGAGTCGAGCCAGGGGGCTTCTGAAGCTTTCTTT; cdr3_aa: CAISESSQGASEAFF
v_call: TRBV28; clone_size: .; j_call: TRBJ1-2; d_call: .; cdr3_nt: TGTGCCAGCAGTCTGTCCCGGGACACGTCCTCTAACTATGGCTACACCTTC; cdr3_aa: CASSLSRDTSSNYGYTF
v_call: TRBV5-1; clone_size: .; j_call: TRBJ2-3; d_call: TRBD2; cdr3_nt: TGCGCCAGCAGCCCGGGGACTAGCGAGAGCACAGATACGCAGTATTTT; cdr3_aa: CASSPGTSESTDTQYF
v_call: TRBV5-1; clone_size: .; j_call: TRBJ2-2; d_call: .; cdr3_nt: TGCGCCAGCAGCTTGGTGGGCAGGTTAACCGGGGAGCTGTTTTTT; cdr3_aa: CASSLVGRLTGELFF
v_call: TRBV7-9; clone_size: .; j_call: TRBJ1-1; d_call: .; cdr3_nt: TGTGCCAGCAGCTTAGAACAGGGTTGGAGCACTGAAGCTTTCTTT; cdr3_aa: CASSLEQGWSTEAFF
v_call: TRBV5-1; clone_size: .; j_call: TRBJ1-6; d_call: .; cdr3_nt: TGCGCCAGCAGCTTGGCGGGGCCGAATTCACCCCTCCACTTT; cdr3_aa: CASSLAGPNSPLHF
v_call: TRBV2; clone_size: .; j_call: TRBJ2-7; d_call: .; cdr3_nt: TGTGCCAGCAGTGAATTCTGGAGGGAGCCCTACGAGCAGTACTTC; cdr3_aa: CASSEFWREPYEQYF
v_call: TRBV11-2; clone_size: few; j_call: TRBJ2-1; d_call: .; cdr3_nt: TGTGCCAGCAGCTTAGGGCGGAAGACAATAAGCTCCTACAATGAGCAGTTCTTC; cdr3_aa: CASSLGRKTISSYNEQFF
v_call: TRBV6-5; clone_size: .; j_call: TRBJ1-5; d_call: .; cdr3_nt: TGTGCCAGCAGTCCCGGTGAGGGGCAGCCCCAGCATTTT; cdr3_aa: CASSPGEGQPQHF
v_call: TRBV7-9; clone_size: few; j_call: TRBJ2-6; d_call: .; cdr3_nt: TGTGCCAGCAGCCCCAATTGGGGAGGGGCCAACGTCCTGACTTTC; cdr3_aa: CASSPNWGGANVLTF
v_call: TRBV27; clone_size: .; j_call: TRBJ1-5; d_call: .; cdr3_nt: TGTGCCAGCAGTTCCCCCTCCCTGGGCAATCAGCCCCAGCATTTT; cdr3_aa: CASSSPSLGNQPQHF
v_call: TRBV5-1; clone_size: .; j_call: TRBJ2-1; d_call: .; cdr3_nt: TGCGCCAGCAGCTTGGCCGGGACAACAGACGGGAATGAGCAGTTCTTC; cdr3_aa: CASSLAGTTDGNEQFF
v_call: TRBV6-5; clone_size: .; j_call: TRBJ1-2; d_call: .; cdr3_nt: TGTGCCAGCAGGGGGGGGAGGGGCTACACCTTC; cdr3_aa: CASRGGRGYTF
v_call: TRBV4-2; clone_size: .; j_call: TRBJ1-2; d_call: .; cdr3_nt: TGTGCCAGCAGCCTAACAAGACCCCCTCGGGACGAGGGGGGCTACACCTTC; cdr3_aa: CASSLTRPPRDEGGYTF
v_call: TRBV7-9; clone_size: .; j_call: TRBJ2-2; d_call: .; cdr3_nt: TGTGCCAGCGGCTTGGGCGGGAACGGGGAGCTGTTTTTT; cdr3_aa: CASGLGGNGELFF
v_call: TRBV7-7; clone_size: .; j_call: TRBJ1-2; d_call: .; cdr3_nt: TGTGCCAGCAGCCCGATCGGGGCAGTCTATGGCTACACCTTC; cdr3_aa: CASSPIGAVYGYTF
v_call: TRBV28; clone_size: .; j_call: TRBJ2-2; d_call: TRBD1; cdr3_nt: TGTGCCAGCAGGCAAGGACAGGGCGTAAACGGGGAGCTGTTTTTT; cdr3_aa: CASRQGQGVNGELFF
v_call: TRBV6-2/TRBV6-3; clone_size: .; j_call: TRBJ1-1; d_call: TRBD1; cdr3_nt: TGTGCCAGCAGTCGGGACAGGGCGGACACTGAAGCTTTCTTT; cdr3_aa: CASSRDRADTEAFF
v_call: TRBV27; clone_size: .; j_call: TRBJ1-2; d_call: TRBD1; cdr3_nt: TGTGCCAGCAGTTTAACTTATGGACAGGGACTAGGCTATGGCTACACCTTC; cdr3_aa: CASSLTYGQGLGYGYTF
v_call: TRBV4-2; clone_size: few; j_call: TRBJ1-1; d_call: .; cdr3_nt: TGTGCCAGCAGCGAAAACTCTTGGGCGATGAACACTGAAGCTTTCTTT; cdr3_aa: CASSENSWAMNTEAFF
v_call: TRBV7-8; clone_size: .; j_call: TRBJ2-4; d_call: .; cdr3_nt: TGTGCCAGCAGCTCCATGTTAGGCAGAGATGGGAACATTCAGTACTTC; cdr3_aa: CASSSMLGRDGNIQYF
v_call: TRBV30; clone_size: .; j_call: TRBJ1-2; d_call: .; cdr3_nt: TGTGCCTGGACCCGAGGGGGTTTCTATGGCTACACCTTC; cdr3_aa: CAWTRGGFYGYTF
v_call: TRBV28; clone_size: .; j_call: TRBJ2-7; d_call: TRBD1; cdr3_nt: TGTGCCAGCAGTTTATCGGGTGACAGGGCCGAGCAGTACTTC; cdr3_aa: CASSLSGDRAEQYF
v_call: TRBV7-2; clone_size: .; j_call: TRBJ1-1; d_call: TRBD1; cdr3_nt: TGTGCCAGCAGCATGGACAGGGGGCGCGGGGCTTTCTTT; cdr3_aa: CASSMDRGRGAFF
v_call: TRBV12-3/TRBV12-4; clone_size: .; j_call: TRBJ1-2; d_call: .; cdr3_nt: TGTGCCAGCACTTGGGGGGGTCGGAATGGCTACACCTTC; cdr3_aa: CASTWGGRNGYTF
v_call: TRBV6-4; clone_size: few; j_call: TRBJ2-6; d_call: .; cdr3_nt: TGTGCCAGCAGTGACAGGGTTGGGGCCAACGTCCTGACTTTC; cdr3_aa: CASSDRVGANVLTF
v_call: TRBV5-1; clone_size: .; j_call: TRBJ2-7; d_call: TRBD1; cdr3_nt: TGCGCCAGCAGCTTGGATGGCAGGGGGACCTACGAGCAGTACTTC; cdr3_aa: CASSLDGRGTYEQYF
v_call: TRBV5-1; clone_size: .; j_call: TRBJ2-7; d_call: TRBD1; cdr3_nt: TGCGCCAGCAGCCGGGACAGCTTCTACGAGCAGTACTTC; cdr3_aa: CASSRDSFYEQYF
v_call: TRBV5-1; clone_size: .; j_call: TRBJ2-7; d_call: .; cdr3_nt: TGCGCCAGCAGCTTGAGGGGGGACTACGAGCAGTACTTC; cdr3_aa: CASSLRGDYEQYF